Sequencing of this T cell receptor (beta chain) was carried out in a study of blood T cell repertoires in COVID-19. Germline V gene lookup returns CDR1 SGHTA and CDR2 FQGTGA. The V gene lost 2 bases and the J gene lost 6 bases, with 10 bases spanning the gap. The CDR3 sequence is 14 residues long. Here immunoSEQ multiplex PCR was the method, and the copy in TCRdb shows in-frame clones only, minus some. Of roughly 230,000 clones detected, over 70% appear once; the ten largest clones hold roughly 8.7%. The chain is built from TRBV7-3 and TRBJ2-2; D perhaps matches TRBD1 (6 bases). The receptor was isolated from a man aged 40-55 years with active or convalescent COVID-19. The sample consisted of peripheral blood. The CDR3 loop reads CASSLLGGAGELFF. As DNA, the CDR3 is TGTGCCAGCAGCTTATTAGGGGGTGCCGGGGAGCTGTTTTTT.